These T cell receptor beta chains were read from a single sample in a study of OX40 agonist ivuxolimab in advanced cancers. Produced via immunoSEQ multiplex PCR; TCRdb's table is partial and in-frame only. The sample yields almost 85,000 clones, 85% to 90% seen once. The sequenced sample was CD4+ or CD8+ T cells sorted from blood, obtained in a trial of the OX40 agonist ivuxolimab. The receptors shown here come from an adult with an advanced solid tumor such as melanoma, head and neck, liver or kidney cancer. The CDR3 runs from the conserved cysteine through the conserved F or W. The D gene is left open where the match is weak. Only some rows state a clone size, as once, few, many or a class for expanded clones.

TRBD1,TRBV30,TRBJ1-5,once,TGTGCCTTCTCGGGACAGGTTAATCAGCCCCAGCATTTT,CAFSGQVNQPQHF
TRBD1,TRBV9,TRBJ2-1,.,TGTGCCAGCAGCTTTCGGACAGGGGTCACCTACAATGAGCAGTTCTTC,CASSFRTGVTYNEQFF
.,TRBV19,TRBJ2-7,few,TGTGCCAGTAGTAATAGGGACGGTTCCTACGAGCAGTACTTC,CASSNRDGSYEQYF
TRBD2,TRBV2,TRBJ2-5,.,TGTGCCAGCAGTGATGGTAGGGAGGGGGAGACCCAGTACTTC,CASSDGREGETQYF
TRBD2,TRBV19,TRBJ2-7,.,TGTGCCAGTAGTATAGTATCGCGGGGGAGAGGCAACGAGCAGTACTTC,CASSIVSRGRGNEQYF
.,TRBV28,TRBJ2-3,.,TGTGCCAGCAGTTTAGCCGGCACGGCTATTTTGAGCACAGATACGCAGTATTTT,CASSLAGTAILSTDTQYF
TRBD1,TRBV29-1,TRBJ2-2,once,TGCAGCCCCAACAGGGGAGTTTGGCTCGGCCCCGGGGAGCTGTTTTTT,CSPNRGVWLGPGELFF
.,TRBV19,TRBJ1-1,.,TGTGCCAGTAGTATCGACCCCCGAGGCGGTTGGACTGAAGCTTTCTTT,CASSIDPRGGWTEAFF
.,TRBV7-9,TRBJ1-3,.,TGTGCCAGCAGCTTAGCGGGATCGGGAGACACCATATATTTT,CASSLAGSGDTIYF
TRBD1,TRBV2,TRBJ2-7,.,TGTGCCAGTAGACAGGGTGACTACGAGCAGTACTTC,CASRQGDYEQYF
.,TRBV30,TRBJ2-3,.,TGTGGTTTTGGGAGCACAGATACGCAGTATTTT,CGFGSTDTQYF
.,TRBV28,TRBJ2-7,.,TGTGCCAGCAGTTTCCTGGCGGGGACCCCCTACGAGCAGTACTTC,CASSFLAGTPYEQYF
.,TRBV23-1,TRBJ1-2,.,TGCGCCAGCAGTCAATCCCCGTCAACTAACTATGGCTACACCTTC,CASSQSPSTNYGYTF
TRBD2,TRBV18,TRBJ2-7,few,TGTGCCAGCTCACCCGCTGGACTAGCAAGTATTACAAACGAGCAGTACTTC,CASSPAGLASITNEQYF
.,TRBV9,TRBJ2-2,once,TGTGCCAGCAGCCCCAGTATGCGGGGGCAGAACACCGGGGAGCTGTTTTTT,CASSPSMRGQNTGELFF
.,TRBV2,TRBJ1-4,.,TGTGCCAGCAGTGGGCAGGGTAATGAAAAACTGTTTTTT,CASSGQGNEKLFF
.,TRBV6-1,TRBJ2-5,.,TGTGCCAGCAGTCCTGGGCTCCAAAGGTCGTCCCAGTACTTC,CASSPGLQRSSQYF
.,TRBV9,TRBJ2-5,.,TGTGCCAGCTCTAGGTGGAACGGCGAGACCCAGTACTTC,CASSRWNGETQYF
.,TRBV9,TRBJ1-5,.,TGTGCCAGCAGCACCATCCAGGGGCCCCAGCATTTT,CASSTIQGPQHF
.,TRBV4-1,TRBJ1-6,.,TGCGCCAGCCACTCACCGGACAGCGGGTATAATTCACCCCTCCACTTT,CASHSPDSGYNSPLHF
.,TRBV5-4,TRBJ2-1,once,TGTGCCAGCAGCTTGGTGGGGTCGTACAATGAGCAGTTCTTC,CASSLVGSYNEQFF
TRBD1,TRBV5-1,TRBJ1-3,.,TGCGCCAGCAGCCTTTGGGACAGCTCTGGAAACACCATATATTTT,CASSLWDSSGNTIYF
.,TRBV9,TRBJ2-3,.,TGTGCCAGCAGCCCCACCTCGAGGACAGATACGCAGTATTTT,CASSPTSRTDTQYF
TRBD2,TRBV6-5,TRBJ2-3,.,TGTGCCAGCAAAGTAGCGGGAGGATCGACAGATACGCAGTATTTT,CASKVAGGSTDTQYF
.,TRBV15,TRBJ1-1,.,TGTGCCACCAGCACCCCCACCGGCAGGATGAACACTGAAGCTTTCTTT,CATSTPTGRMNTEAFF
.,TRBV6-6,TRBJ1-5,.,TGTGCCAACTCTGACAGGCTTAGCAATCAGCCCCAGCATTTT,CANSDRLSNQPQHF
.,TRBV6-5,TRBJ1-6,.,TGTGCCAGCACCCCCGAGGCCAATAATTCACCCCTCCACTTT,CASTPEANNSPLHF
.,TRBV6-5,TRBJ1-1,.,TGTGCCAGCAGTTACGAGGGTTGGAACACTGAAGCTTTCTTT,CASSYEGWNTEAFF
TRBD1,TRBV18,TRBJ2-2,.,TGTGCCAGCTCGGGGACAGCCGGGGAGCTGTTTTTT,CASSGTAGELFF
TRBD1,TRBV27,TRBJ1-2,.,TGTGCCAGCAGTCGCGACAGGGGGACCTTCTATGGCTACACCTTC,CASSRDRGTFYGYTF
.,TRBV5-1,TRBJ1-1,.,TGCGCCAGCAGCTTGGACCGGGACCCCCGAGGAGCTTTCTTT,CASSLDRDPRGAFF
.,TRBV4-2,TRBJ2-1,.,TGTGCCAGCAGCCAAGATTTTGGCGAGGGGAACAATGAGCAGTTCTTC,CASSQDFGEGNNEQFF
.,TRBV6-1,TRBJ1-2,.,TGTGCCAGCAGTGAAAAGGGCGCCCCTATCGGCTACACCTTC,CASSEKGAPIGYTF
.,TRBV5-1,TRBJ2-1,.,TGCGCCAGCAGCTTGGTCGTAGCGGCTGACAATGAGCAGTTCTTC,CASSLVVAADNEQFF
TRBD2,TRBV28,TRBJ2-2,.,TGTGCCACGGCCTTACTAGCGGGGGCGGGCACCGGGGAGCTGTTTTTT,CATALLAGAGTGELFF
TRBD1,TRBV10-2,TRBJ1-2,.,TGCGCCAGCAGTACGGGACAGGGGCCCTATGGCTACACCTTC,CASSTGQGPYGYTF
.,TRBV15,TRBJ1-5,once,TGTGCCACCGTCGGACATCGCAATCAGCCCCAGCATTTT,CATVGHRNQPQHF
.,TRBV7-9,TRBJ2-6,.,TGTGCCAGCAGCCCAGAAGGAGCTGGGGCCAACGTCCTGACTTTC,CASSPEGAGANVLTF
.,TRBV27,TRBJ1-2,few,TGTGCCAGCAGTTTTTTGCCGTGGAGGGGCTATGGCTACACCTTC,CASSFLPWRGYGYTF
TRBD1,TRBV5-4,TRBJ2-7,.,TGTGCCAGCAGCACTGGAAGGACAGGGGATGACGAGCAGTACTTC,CASSTGRTGDDEQYF
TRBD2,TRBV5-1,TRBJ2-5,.,TGCGCCAGCAGCTTGGAAAACGCTGGCGGGGGGGTGCAGACCCAGTACTTC,CASSLENAGGGVQTQYF
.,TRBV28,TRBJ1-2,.,TGTGCCAGCAGTTTTACGGGCAGGGTAGATTATGGCTACACCTTC,CASSFTGRVDYGYTF
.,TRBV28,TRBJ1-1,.,TGTGCCAGCAGTTTACCCGGGACGCCACGAGGCACTGAAGCTTTCTTT,CASSLPGTPRGTEAFF
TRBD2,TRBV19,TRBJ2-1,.,TGTGCCAGTAGTCCCCGGACTAGCGGGGACTACAATGAGCAGTTCTTC,CASSPRTSGDYNEQFF
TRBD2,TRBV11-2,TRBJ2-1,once,TGTGCCAGCAGCTTACGTATTTTAGCGGGGGGAAATGAGCAGTTCTTC,CASSLRILAGGNEQFF
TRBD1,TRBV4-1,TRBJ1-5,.,TGCGCCAGCAGCCAAGACGACAGGGAAGGGCAGCCCCAGCATTTT,CASSQDDREGQPQHF
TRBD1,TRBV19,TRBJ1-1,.,TGTGCCAGTAGTAATAGGGAGACAGGGAGGGGCACTGAAGCTTTCTTT,CASSNRETGRGTEAFF
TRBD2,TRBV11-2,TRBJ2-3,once,TGTGCCAGCAGCTTAGAACTAGCGGGGGGGCGGCCCACAGATACGCAGTATTTT,CASSLELAGGRPTDTQYF
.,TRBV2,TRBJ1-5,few,TGTGCCAGCAGGACAGGTCCTTGGGGGAGCAATCAGCCCCAGCATTTT,CASRTGPWGSNQPQHF
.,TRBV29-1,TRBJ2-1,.,TGCAGCGTTGTAACTGGGGGCCTAATTACTGGGCAGTTCTTC,CSVVTGGLITGQFF
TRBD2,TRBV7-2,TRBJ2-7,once,TGTGCCAGCAGCTTAAAGCGAGGTTCGGGGCTAGCGGGCGCCTACGAGCAGTACTTC,CASSLKRGSGLAGAYEQYF